These T cell receptor beta chains were read from a single sample in a study of blood T cell repertoires in COVID-19. Sequencing was performed with immunoSEQ multiplex PCR; in TCRdb, only in-frame clones are kept and a portion is missing. The table lists approximately 210,000 clones, around 84% of them singletons. The sequenced sample was peripheral blood. These receptors all stem from a man aged 50 to 59 with COVID-19, enrolled during active disease. Each CDR3 is given with its conserved first and last residue. D genes are given only for firm matches. The size field is filled for only some rows; it gives once, few, many or a size class.

abundance | j_gene | v_gene | d_gene | len | CDR3nt | CDR3aa
few | TRBJ2-2 | TRBV29-1 | TRBD1 | 14 | TGCAGCGCACGACAGGGGCATTTTACCGGGGAGCTGTTTTTT | CSARQGHFTGELFF
- | TRBJ2-1 | TRBV7-3 | - | 17 | TGTGCCAGCAGCCCAAGAGTGGACGGGATGGGGTACAATGAGCAGTTCTTC | CASSPRVDGMGYNEQFF
- | TRBJ2-7 | TRBV7-2 | TRBD1 | 15 | TGTGCCAGCAGCTTATCGGGACAGGGGAACCACGAGCAGTACTTC | CASSLSGQGNHEQYF
- | TRBJ1-1 | TRBV7-9 | - | 13 | TGTGCCAGCAGCTCCAGGGGACCCACTGAAGCTTTCTTT | CASSSRGPTEAFF
- | TRBJ2-7 | TRBV7-8 | - | 13 | TGTGCCAGCAGCCCAGGGTACTCCTACGAGCAGTACTTC | CASSPGYSYEQYF
- | TRBJ1-5 | TRBV7-8 | TRBD1 | 13 | TGTGCCAGCTCCACGACAGGGCAACAGCCCCAGCATTTT | CASSTTGQQPQHF
- | TRBJ1-1 | TRBV3-1/TRBV3-2 | TRBD1 | 15 | TGTGCCAGCAGCCTGACCGGGACAGGCAACACTGAAGCTTTCTTT | CASSLTGTGNTEAFF
- | TRBJ2-1 | TRBV5-1 | TRBD2 | 19 | TGCGCCAGCAGCTTGTGGGCAGGGGGCGGACTAGCGGGAGGCTATGAGCAGTTCTTC | CASSLWAGGGLAGGYEQFF
- | TRBJ2-5 | TRBV12-5 | - | 15 | TGTGCTAGTGGTTTGGGGGACTTAAAAGGGGAGACCCAGTACTTC | CASGLGDLKGETQYF
- | TRBJ2-4 | TRBV2 | TRBD2 | 15 | TGTGCCAGCGGATTGGGACTAGTGACCAAAAACATTCAGTACTTC | CASGLGLVTKNIQYF
- | TRBJ2-3 | TRBV5-4 | TRBD1 | 14 | TGTGCCAGCAGCCGGGACAGCAGCACAGATACGCAGTATTTT | CASSRDSSTDTQYF
- | TRBJ2-7 | TRBV20-1 | TRBD2 | 17 | TGCAGTGCTAGTGGGGGGCGGACTAGCGGGAGTAGCTACGAGCAGTACTTC | CSASGGRTSGSSYEQYF
- | TRBJ2-7 | TRBV5-1 | TRBD1 | 13 | TGCGCCAGCAGCACTGGACAGGGGTACGAGCAGTACTTC | CASSTGQGYEQYF
- | TRBJ2-1 | TRBV6-1 | TRBD2 | 16 | TGTGCCAGCAGTGAACTAGCGGGGGACTCCTACAATGAGCAGTTCTTC | CASSELAGDSYNEQFF
once | TRBJ2-5 | TRBV6-1 | - | 16 | TGTGCCAGCAGTGAAGTTACGGGGGTGTACCAAGAGACCCAGTACTTC | CASSEVTGVYQETQYF
- | TRBJ2-5 | TRBV27 | TRBD2 | 14 | TGTGCCAGCAGATTAAGCGGGAGTAGGGAGACCCAGTACTTC | CASRLSGSRETQYF
- | TRBJ1-3 | TRBV18 | - | 15 | TGTGCCAGCTCACCGGTACAGGGTTCTGGAAACACCATATATTTT | CASSPVQGSGNTIYF
few | TRBJ1-3 | TRBV18 | - | 16 | TGTGCCAGCTCACCTGCCAGGGCGAACTCTGGAAACACCATATATTTT | CASSPARANSGNTIYF
- | TRBJ2-7 | TRBV12-3/TRBV12-4 | - | 13 | TGTGCCAGCACCCTGGGGCTTTACTACGAGCAGTACTTC | CASTLGLYYEQYF
- | TRBJ1-2 | TRBV7-9 | - | 13 | TGTGCCAGCAGCTTAGGTTCCGACGGGGGCTACACCTTC | CASSLGSDGGYTF
- | TRBJ1-1 | TRBV6-6 | - | 13 | TGTGCCAGCAGTTACTCGGAGAGCACTGAAGCTTTCTTT | CASSYSESTEAFF
few | TRBJ1-5 | TRBV6-5 | - | 15 | TGTGCCAGCAAAGAGCTACCTTATAGCAATCAGCCCCAGCATTTT | CASKELPYSNQPQHF
- | TRBJ1-6 | TRBV10-2 | TRBD1 | 15 | TGCGCCAGCAACCCCGGACAGGGAGAAAATTCACCCCTCCACTTT | CASNPGQGENSPLHF
- | TRBJ1-2 | TRBV28 | TRBD1 | 15 | TGTGCCAGCAGTTTAGGGACAGGGGGAGTCTATGGCTACACCTTC | CASSLGTGGVYGYTF